Shown below are 30 T cell receptor beta chains from a single sample sequenced in a study of early T cells in non-severe SARS-CoV-2 infection. Each CDR3 protein is one row after TCRdb ran MiXCR on the 5' RACE reads. The table has 70,000 to 95,000 distinct CDR3 sequences, more than 9% seen once. Sequenced: whole blood. These TCRs come from an adult who was a healthcare worker with PCR-confirmed SARS-CoV-2 infection or an uninfected control (not recorded which).

This clonotype was seen at least ten times. This rearrangement joins TRBV20-1 to TRBJ1-1; TRBD1 matches 10 bases. In germline, CDR1 is DFQATT, CDR2 SNEGSKA (reference sequence). The V segment lost 2 bases and the J segment 5 bases; nucleotides outside the gene matches: 5. This CDR3 has 14 amino acids. The CDR3 coding sequence is TGCAGTGCTAGAAGAGGACAGGGGGAAACTGAAGCTTTCTTT. Encoded protein: CSARRGQGETEAFF.

Ten or more counts support this clonotype. The chain employs TRBV3-1 and TRBJ2-3; 14 bases are shared with TRBD2. This CDR3 is 17 amino acids long. The germline V gene has CDR1 LGHDT and CDR2 YNNKEL (reference sequence). V shed 2 bases, J shed 6 bases, and the junction held 7 bases outside the gene matches. CDR3 region: CASSQPGLAGAGDTQYF. The CDR3 bases are TGTGCCAGCAGCCAACCGGGACTAGCGGGAGCAGGTGATACGCAGTATTTT.

This chain uses TRBV4-1 with TRBJ2-1; a weak D match, TRBD2 (6 bases). There are 15 residues in the CDR3. CDR1 MGHRA and CDR2 YSYEKL come from the germline V gene. V lost 4 bases and J 7 bases, leaving 17 bases between the germline ends. CDR3 DNA sequence: TGCGCCAGCAGCCTTTCCCTTGGGACTCTAAATGAGCAGTTCTTC. Translation: CASSLSLGTLNEQFF.

This clonotype appeared many times. The chain carries TRBV7-2 and TRBJ2-3; D unclear. CDR1 is SGHTA, CDR2 FQGNSA, per germline. V lost 5 bases and J lost 2, with 2 bases in between. The CDR3 length is 11 residues. The CDR3 nucleotides read TGTGCCAGCAGCCACACAGATACGCAGTATTTT. Amino acids: CASSHTDTQYF.

V and J are TRBV28 and TRBJ2-7; perhaps TRBD1 as D (5 bases). The germline gives CDR1 MDHEN, CDR2 SYDVKM. V lost 6 bases and J lost 3, with 18 bases in between. CDR3 length: 15 residues. The CDR3 bases are TGTGCCAGCAGCCAAACGGGCAGGGTAATCTACGAGCAGTACTTC. Its translation: CASSQTGRVIYEQYF.

The chain couples TRBV3-1 to TRBJ2-1; possible D gene TRBD2, 6 bases. Trimming took 1 base from V and 0 from J, leaving 7 bases between them. Germline CDR1 reads LGHDT; CDR2 reads YNNKEL (reference sequence). The CDR3 loop spans 15 amino acids. The CDR3 region is CASSQGLDSYNEQFF. DNA for the CDR3: TGTGCCAGCAGCCAAGGACTAGACTCCTACAATGAGCAGTTCTTC.

This clonotype has at least ten counts. The chain is built from TRBV11-2 and TRBJ1-6, with 8 bases fitting TRBD1. V trimming: 5 bases; J trimming: 10 bases; junction bases outside the gene matches: 4. The CDR3 contains 13 residues. CDR1 is SGHAT and CDR2 is FQNNGV in the germline V gene. The CDR3 DNA reads TGTGCCAGCAGCCGACAGGGGCGGTCACCCCTCCACTTT. It codes for CASSRQGRSPLHF.

This clonotype was observed many times. The V gene is TRBV7-8, the J gene TRBJ2-1; 9 bases line up with TRBD2. J lost 3 bases, V lost 5 bases, and 5 bases had no gene match. CDR1 and CDR2 (germline): SGHVS, FQNEAQ. The CDR3 length is 15 residues. For the CDR3, the DNA is TGTGCCAGCAGCCGGACTAGCGTGAACTACAATGAGCAGTTCTTC. This sequence encodes CASSRTSVNYNEQFF.

Only a few counts were recorded for this clonotype. V is TRBV12-3 or TRBV12-4 and J is TRBJ2-7; D may correspond to TRBD1 or TRBD2 (5 bases each). This CDR3 spans 11 amino acids. The V end lost 6 bases, the J end lost 7 bases, and 10 bases lay between the germline ends. CDR3: CASSREGEQYF. CDR3 nucleotide sequence: TGTGCCAGCAGCAGAGAGGGGGAGCAGTACTTC.

This clonotype was found a few times. This sequence joins TRBV2 and TRBJ2-2; D is possibly TRBD2 (6 bases). This CDR3 contains 16 residues. Germline V gene lookup returns CDR1 SNHLY and CDR2 FYNNEI. Trimming took off 7 bases at V and 0 bases at J, with 15 bases between the two ends. CDR3 nucleotides: TGTGCCAGCACCTCCCGGAGGGGACCGAACACCGGGGAGCTGTTTTTT. Protein sequence: CASTSRRGPNTGELFF.

This clonotype has a count of ten or more. The chain joins TRBV11-2 to TRBJ1-6, with D unclear. V lost 1 base, J lost 7 bases, and 8 bases lay in between. Germline V gene lookup returns CDR1 SGHAT and CDR2 FQNNGV. CDR3 length equals 14 residues. The CDR3 nucleotides read TGTGCCAGCAGCTTAGTCCGGACCAATTCACCCCTCCACTTT. Translation: CASSLVRTNSPLHF. The whole variable domain, remainder taken from reference TRBV11-2 and TRBJ1-6, is EAGVAQSPRYKIIEKRQSVAFWCNPISGHATLYWYQQILGQGPKLLIQFQNNGVVDDSQLPKDRFSAERLKGVDSTLKIQPAKLEDSAVYLCASSLVRTNSPLHFGNGTRLTVT.

The chain recombines TRBV9 with TRBJ2-3, with no clear D. Per the germline V gene, CDR1 is SGDLS and CDR2 is YYNGEE. Trimming took 0 bases from V and 2 from J, leaving 10 bases between them. The CDR3 has 15 residues. CDR3 in DNA: TGTGCCAGCAGCGTAGGTGAGGCCCTCACAGATACGCAGTATTTT. Translated, it gives CASSVGEALTDTQYF.

This clonotype was counted many times. The chain employs TRBV7-8 and TRBJ2-5, with TRBD2 matching 12 bases. J gave up 5 bases and V 1 base, and 2 bases lay outside the gene matches. The CDR3 sequence is 15 residues long. CDR1 SGHVS and CDR2 FQNEAQ come from the germline V gene. The CDR3 region has the DNA TGTGCCAGCAGCTTAGAGGGACTAGCGGGTGAGACCCAGTACTTC. Its translation is CASSLEGLAGETQYF.

CDR3 region: CAISEAWDILSADTQYF. The CDR3 region has the DNA TGTGCCATCAGTGAGGCCTGGGACATTCTTTCGGCAGATACGCAGTATTTT. The rearrangement uses TRBV10-3 and TRBJ2-3; D is possibly TRBD1 (6 bases). CDR3 length: 17 amino acids. Looked up from germline, CDR1 is ENHRY and CDR2 is SYGVKD. V dropped 2 bases and J dropped 4 bases, with 19 bases sitting between them.

This clonotype was observed many times. The chain recombines TRBV29-1 with TRBJ2-1, with D unclear. Germline CDR1 is SQVTM and CDR2 is ANQGSEA. CDR3 length equals 14 residues. V dropped 5 bases and J dropped 6 bases, with 17 bases sitting between them. The CDR3 protein is CSVSSRLGFNEQFF. CDR3 bases: TGCAGCGTTTCTTCCCGACTGGGTTTCAATGAGCAGTTCTTC.

CDR3 residues: CASSDGYEQYF. The CDR3 DNA sequence: TGTGCCAGCAGTGACGGTTACGAGCAGTACTTC. The rearrangement links TRBV6-4 to TRBJ2-7; no reliable D call. Germline CDR1 and CDR2: MRHNA and SNTAGT. V lost 2 bases and J lost 4, with 3 bases in between. CDR3 length equals 11 residues.

In its sample, this clonotype was seen many times. This sequence joins TRBV7-9 and TRBJ1-1; D not resolved. Germline assignment: CDR1 SEHNR and CDR2 FQNEAQ (reference sequence). Trimming shortened V by 0 bases and J by 1 base, and 6 bases separated the two germline ends. This CDR3 spans 14 amino acids. CDR3 sequence: CASSLAPPNTEAFF. The CDR3 DNA sequence: TGTGCCAGCAGCTTAGCCCCTCCGAACACTGAAGCTTTCTTT.

This clonotype came up a few times. The chain combines TRBV28 with TRBJ1-1; TRBD1 matches 12 bases. The CDR3 is made up of 14 amino acids. Per the germline V gene, CDR1 is MDHEN and CDR2 is SYDVKM. The J segment lost 4 bases and the V segment lost 6 bases, leaving 3 bases of the junction unmatched. The CDR3 reads CASRTGQGATEAFF. CDR3 coding DNA: TGTGCCAGCAGAACGGGACAGGGGGCCACTGAAGCTTTCTTT.

The sample holds one count of this clonotype. A much larger clone is a single base away; this may be a read error. This chain links TRBV5-6 with TRBJ2-3; D possibly corresponds to TRBD2 (6 bases). V dropped 0 bases and J dropped 3 bases, with 17 bases sitting between them. CDR3 size: 17 residues. Germline V gene sequence: CDR1 SGHDT, CDR2 YYEEEE. The CDR3 sequence: CASSLGERVGLTDTQYF. The CDR3, as DNA: TGTGCCAGCAGCTTGGGGGAAAGGGTTGGACTAACAGATACGCAGTATTTT.

The rearrangement links TRBV6-7 to TRBJ2-4; 11 nucleotides agree with TRBD2. TRBV6-7 has ORF status, its function being uncertain. V lost 10 bases, J lost 2 bases, and 16 bases stayed unmatched. CDR3 length equals 18 residues. In DNA, the CDR3 is TGTGCCACCCCTAAGACTAGCGGGGCTCCTGGAACCAAAAACATTCAGTACTTC. Protein sequence: CATPKTSGAPGTKNIQYF.

This clonotype has ten or more counts. The junction departs from the called germline gene at one end, perhaps through a read error. V and J are TRBV28 and TRBJ1-1, with 8 bases lining up with TRBD1. Germline values: CDR1 MDHEN, CDR2 SYDVKM. CDR3 length: 16 amino acids. Here the CDR3 reads CASSLPLYRGNTEVFF. The CDR3 DNA sequence: TGTGCCAGCAGTTTACCTCTTTACAGGGGGAACACTGAAGTTTTCTTT.

This clonotype was counted a few times. J is TRBJ1-4 and V is TRBV7-2, with 7 bases lining up with TRBD1. Germline lookup yields CDR1 SGHTA and CDR2 FQGNSA. There are 12 residues in the CDR3. In DNA form, the CDR3 reads TGTGCGAGCGGACAGGTGAATGAAAAACTGTTTTTT. This translates into CASGQVNEKLFF.

V usage is TRBV10-3 and J usage is TRBJ2-2; 7 nucleotides agree with TRBD2. The CDR3 covers 15 residues. Germline loops: CDR1 ENHRY, CDR2 SYGVKD. The junction had 13 bases not matched to a gene; V was cut back by 9 bases and J by 6 bases. CDR3 nucleotides: TGTGCCATTCGACGTCCGGGAGGCTTATCCGGGGAGCTGTTTTTT. This translates into CAIRRPGGLSGELFF.

This clonotype was observed many times. This chain links TRBV20-1 with TRBJ2-3; 14 bases are shared with TRBD2. The germline CDR1 and CDR2 sequences are DFQATT and SNEGSKA (reference sequence). V was clipped by 6 bases and J by 4 bases; unmatched bases: 15. This CDR3 region has 18 residues. CDR3 in DNA: TGCAGTGCGACACTCGGGACTAGCGGGAGTCTGGAGGCAGATACGCAGTATTTT. This sequence encodes CSATLGTSGSLEADTQYF.

The DNA for the CDR3 is TGTGCCATCAGTGAGTCGAACTGGGGCGCGGGCGAGCAGTACTTC. Translation: CAISESNWGAGEQYF. The V and J genes are TRBV10-3 and TRBJ2-7, with D tentatively TRBD1 or TRBD2 (5 bases each). Trimming removed 0 bases from V and 6 bases from J, with 15 bases in between. The CDR3 covers 15 residues. The germline gives CDR1 ENHRY, CDR2 SYGVKD.

Written as DNA, the CDR3 is TGTGCCAGCAGCAAAACGAAATACAATGAGCAGTTCTTC. It specifies CASSKTKYNEQFF. V usage is TRBV11-3 and J usage is TRBJ2-1; no definite D call. The CDR3 loop spans 13 amino acids. Trimming cost V 5 bases and J 4 bases, with 9 bases left between them. CDR1 and CDR2 (germline): SGHNT, YENEEA. The variable domain in full, with the rest retrieved from reference TRBV11-3 and TRBJ2-1, is EAGVVQSPRYKIIEKKQPVAFWCNPISGHNTLYWYLQNLGQGPELLIRYENEEAVDDSQLPKDRFSAERLKGVDSTLKIQPAELGDSAVYLCASSKTKYNEQFFGPGTRLTVL.

The chain uses TRBV29-1 and TRBJ2-2; possible D gene TRBD2, 6 bases. Germline CDR1 and CDR2: SQVTM and ANQGSEA. Trimming took 4 bases from V and 5 from J, leaving 8 bases between them. The CDR3 has 12 amino acids. The CDR3 nucleotides read TGCAGCGTTGTGGAGGGTACCGGGGAGCTGTTTTTT. Translation gives CSVVEGTGELFF.

Concerning this clonotype itself: A much larger clone lies one base from this, so it may be a read error. V usage is TRBV14 and J usage is TRBJ2-7; D remains ambiguous. Germline assignment: CDR1 SGHDN and CDR2 FVKESK. The V and J ends lost 1 base and 9 bases respectively, with 7 bases between them. The CDR3 has 11 amino acids. CDR3 DNA: TGTGCCAGCAGCCAAGGACCCGGGCAGTACTTC. Its translation is CASSQGPGQYF.

This clonotype was found many times. The chain has TRBV11-2 and TRBJ2-1, with D unresolved. In germline, CDR1 is SGHAT, CDR2 FQNNGV. Trimming took off 2 bases at V and 3 bases at J, with 11 bases between the two ends. The CDR3 totals 15 residues. The CDR3 bases are TGTGCCAGCAGCTTAAACTCCGGCCTCTACAATGAGCAGTTCTTC. Its protein is CASSLNSGLYNEQFF.

This clonotype occurred a few times. This chain connects TRBV11-1 to TRBJ1-1; a possible D gene is TRBD1 (5 bases). V lost 5 bases and J lost 7, with 17 bases in between. Per germline, CDR1 SGHAT and CDR2 FQDESV (reference sequence). This CDR3 is 14 amino acids long. Here the CDR3 reads CASSQRGGRVEAFF. Here the CDR3 DNA reads TGTGCCAGCAGCCAAAGGGGAGGTCGTGTTGAAGCTTTCTTT.